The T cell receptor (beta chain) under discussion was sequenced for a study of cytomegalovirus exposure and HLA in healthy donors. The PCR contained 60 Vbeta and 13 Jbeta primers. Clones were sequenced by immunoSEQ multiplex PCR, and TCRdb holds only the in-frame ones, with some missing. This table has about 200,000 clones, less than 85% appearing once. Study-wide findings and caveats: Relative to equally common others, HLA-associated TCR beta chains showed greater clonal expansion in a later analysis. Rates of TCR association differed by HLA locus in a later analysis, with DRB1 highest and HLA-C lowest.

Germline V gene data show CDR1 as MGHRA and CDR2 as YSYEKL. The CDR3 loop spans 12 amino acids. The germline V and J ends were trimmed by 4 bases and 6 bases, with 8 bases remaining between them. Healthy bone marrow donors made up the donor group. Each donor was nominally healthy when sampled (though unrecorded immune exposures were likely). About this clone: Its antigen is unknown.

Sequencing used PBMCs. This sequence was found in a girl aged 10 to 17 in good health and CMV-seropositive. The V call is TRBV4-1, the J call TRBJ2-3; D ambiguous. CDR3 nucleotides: TGCGCCAGCAGCCTACCCCAGGATACGCAGTATTTT. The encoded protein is CASSLPQDTQYF.